This T cell receptor (beta chain) was found in a study of circulating and synovial CD4+ cells in juvenile arthritis. Study findings and constraints: Diversity here was lower than in bulk blood CD4 cells.

The CDR3 spans 16 residues. V was clipped by 4 bases and J by 2 bases, with 18 bases between them. The germline CDR1 and CDR2 sequences are SGHTA and FQGNSA. TCRdb's table, derived via immunoSEQ multiplex PCR, lists solely in-frame clones and lacks some. The table includes about 32,000 clones, about 95% detected once. Concerning this clone: No antigen is known for it.

The sequence was collected from a human donor with juvenile idiopathic arthritis. The rearrangement uses TRBV7-2 and TRBJ2-7; D is possibly TRBD1 (5 bases). The sequencing input was CD4+ T cells from blood. The CDR3 DNA sequence: TGTGCCAGCAGCTCCCTTCTCCAGGGATCCCCCTACGAGCAGTACTTC. It encodes CASSSLLQGSPYEQYF.